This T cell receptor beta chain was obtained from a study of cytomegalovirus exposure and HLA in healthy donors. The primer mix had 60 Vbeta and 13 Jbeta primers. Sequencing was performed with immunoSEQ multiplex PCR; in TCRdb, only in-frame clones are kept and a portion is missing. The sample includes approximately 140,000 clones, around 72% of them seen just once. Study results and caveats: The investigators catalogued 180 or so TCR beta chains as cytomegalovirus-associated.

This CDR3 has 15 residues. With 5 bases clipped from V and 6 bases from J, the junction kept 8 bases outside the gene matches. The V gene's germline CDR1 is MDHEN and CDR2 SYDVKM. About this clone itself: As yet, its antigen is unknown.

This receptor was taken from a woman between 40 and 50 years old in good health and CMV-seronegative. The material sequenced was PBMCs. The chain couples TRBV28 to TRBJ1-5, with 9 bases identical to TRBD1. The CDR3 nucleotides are TGTGCCAGCAGTGTGGGACAGGGCCCGACTCAGCCCCAGCATTTT. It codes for CASSVGQGPTQPQHF.